Listed below are T cell receptor beta chains from one sample, sequenced in a study of patients and donors after allogeneic stem cell transplantation. Using its own MiXCR run on the RT-PCR reads, TCRdb lists one record per CDR3 protein. The table records some 880,000 distinct CDR3 sequences, roughly 18% of them present only once. Sequenced sample: blood, either unsorted or a sorted T cell fraction (not recorded which). These receptors originate from a human donor who was either an allogeneic HSCT recipient or a stem cell or donor lymphocyte infusion donor (not recorded which). It is not recorded whose cells these are; they may come from a transplant donor. The CDR3 runs from the conserved cysteine through the conserved F or W. Each record gives: D gene, V gene, clone size, J gene, CDR3 protein, CDR3 DNA. D genes are given only for firm matches. Not every row has a clone size; where given, it reads once, few, many or a size class.

D: TRBD1
V: TRBV7-2
size: once
J: TRBJ1-5
CDR3: CASTSTGPPQPQHF
DNA: TGTGCCAGCACCTCGACAGGGCCTCCTCAGCCCCAGCATTTT

D: NA
V: TRBV4-3
size: few
J: TRBJ1-5
CDR3: CASSGGYDILPSPQHF
DNA: TGCGCCAGCAGCGGCGGGTACGACATACTACCGTCGCCCCAGCATTTT

D: NA
V: TRBV5-1
size: many
J: TRBJ2-1
CDR3: CASSPTGNEQFF
DNA: TGCGCCAGCAGCCCGACGGGTAATGAGCAGTTCTTC

D: NA
V: TRBV12-3/TRBV12-4
size: NA
J: TRBJ1-1
CDR3: CAIIPLGDTEAFF
DNA: TGTGCCATAATCCCTCTAGGGGACACTGAAGCTTTCTTT

D: NA
V: TRBV4-3
size: many
J: TRBJ2-1
CDR3: CASSQDGRGRDNEQFF
DNA: TGCGCCAGCAGCCAAGATGGAAGGGGAAGGGACAATGAGCAGTTCTTC

D: NA
V: TRBV20-1
size: few
J: TRBJ1-1
CDR3: CSARERGVYSDTEAFF
DNA: TGCAGTGCTAGAGAACGAGGGGTTTACTCGGACACTGAAGCTTTCTTT

D: NA
V: TRBV4-1
size: few
J: TRBJ2-3
CDR3: CASSPEAATDTQYF
DNA: TGCGCCAGCAGCCCCGAGGCGGCCACAGATACGCAGTATTTT

D: TRBD1
V: TRBV5-6
size: NA
J: TRBJ1-4
CDR3: CASSLARGRDEKLFF
DNA: TGTGCCAGCAGCTTGGCCAGGGGGCGGGATGAAAAACTGTTTTTT

D: NA
V: TRBV7-9
size: many
J: TRBJ2-3
CDR3: CAGTHAFKTDTQYF
DNA: TGTGCCGGCACTCACGCGTTTAAGACAGATACGCAGTATTTT

D: NA
V: TRBV5-1
size: few
J: TRBJ2-5
CDR3: CASSLGRGYQETQYF
DNA: TGCGCCAGCAGCTTGGGACGGGGATACCAAGAGACCCAGTACTTC

D: TRBD1
V: TRBV12-3/TRBV12-4
size: many
J: TRBJ1-5
CDR3: CASSLRQGAGQPQHF
DNA: TGTGCCAGCAGTTTACGGCAGGGGGCGGGTCAGCCCCAGCATTTT

D: NA
V: TRBV4-1
size: NA
J: TRBJ1-3
CDR3: CASSLSPGSTIYF
DNA: TGCGCCAGCAGCCTGTCTCCTGGGAGCACCATATATTTT

D: NA
V: TRBV27
size: NA
J: TRBJ1-5
CDR3: CASSLRGANQPQHF
DNA: TGTGCCAGCAGTTTGCGGGGGGCCAATCAGCCCCAGCATTTT

D: TRBD2
V: TRBV24-1
size: once
J: TRBJ2-1
CDR3: CATSDFGRETNNEQFF
DNA: TGTGCCACCAGTGATTTCGGGCGGGAGACAAACAATGAGCAGTTCTTC

D: NA
V: TRBV28
size: few
J: TRBJ2-7
CDR3: CASSLTGYYEQYF
DNA: TGTGCCAGCAGTTTAACCGGATACTACGAGCAGTACTTC

D: NA
V: TRBV12-3/TRBV12-4
size: NA
J: TRBJ2-7
CDR3: CASSLTPVSYEQYF
DNA: TGTGCCAGCAGTTTGACCCCAGTCAGCTACGAGCAGTACTTC

D: NA
V: TRBV4-1
size: NA
J: TRBJ1-1
CDR3: CASSRKEVLTEAFF
DNA: TGCGCCAGCAGCCGAAAAGAGGTCCTCACTGAAGCTTTCTTT

D: NA
V: TRBV12-3/TRBV12-4
size: many
J: TRBJ2-7
CDR3: CASSPGLLGVYEQYF
DNA: TGTGCCAGCAGTCCGGGCCTTTTAGGGGTATACGAGCAGTACTTC

D: TRBD2
V: TRBV7-2
size: few
J: TRBJ2-5
CDR3: CASSREAGGLQETQYF
DNA: TGTGCCAGCAGCCGGGAAGCGGGGGGACTTCAAGAGACCCAGTACTTC

D: TRBD1
V: TRBV4-3
size: many
J: TRBJ2-7
CDR3: CASSQGTGGPYEQYF
DNA: TGCGCCAGCAGCCAGGGGACAGGGGGTCCCTACGAGCAGTACTTC

D: TRBD1
V: TRBV12-3/TRBV12-4
size: many
J: TRBJ1-2
CDR3: CASRGQLPYGYTF
DNA: TGTGCCAGCAGGGGACAGCTACCATATGGCTACACCTTC

D: NA
V: TRBV7-8
size: few
J: TRBJ1-5
CDR3: CASSYKGSWGNQPQHF
DNA: TGTGCCAGCAGCTATAAAGGGTCGTGGGGCAATCAGCCCCAGCATTTT

D: TRBD1
V: TRBV20-1
size: NA
J: TRBJ1-5
CDR3: CSASPTGGGNQPQHF
DNA: TGCAGTGCTAGCCCCACAGGGGGAGGCAATCAGCCCCAGCATTTT

D: TRBD1
V: TRBV14
size: NA
J: TRBJ1-5
CDR3: CASSPRGRSGQPQHF
DNA: TGTGCCAGCAGCCCCAGGGGGCGCAGCGGTCAGCCCCAGCATTTT

D: TRBD1
V: TRBV9
size: NA
J: TRBJ2-5
CDR3: CASSLNTGAYQETQYF
DNA: TGTGCCAGCAGCCTAAACACAGGGGCCTACCAAGAGACCCAGTACTTC

D: NA
V: TRBV4-3
size: few
J: TRBJ2-1
CDR3: CASSQGLQQFF
DNA: TGCGCCAGCAGCCAAGGACTCCAGCAGTTCTTC

D: TRBD1
V: TRBV3-1
size: NA
J: TRBJ1-1
CDR3: CASSQDNFWTGNTEAFF
DNA: TGTGCCAGCAGCCAAGATAACTTCTGGACAGGGAACACTGAAGCTTTCTTT

D: TRBD2
V: TRBV4-2
size: few
J: TRBJ2-2
CDR3: CASSQDRGSGGADTGELFF
DNA: TGTGCCAGCAGCCAAGATCGCGGTAGCGGGGGGGCGGACACCGGGGAGCTGTTTTTT

D: NA
V: TRBV7-6
size: few
J: TRBJ1-2
CDR3: CASSHRAEYGYTF
DNA: TGTGCCAGCAGCCATCGGGCAGAGTATGGCTACACCTTC

D: NA
V: TRBV10-3
size: few
J: TRBJ1-5
CDR3: CAISEAVGGPNQPQHF
DNA: TGTGCCATCAGTGAGGCAGTAGGGGGTCCGAATCAGCCCCAGCATTTT

D: NA
V: TRBV20-1
size: NA
J: TRBJ2-7
CDR3: CSARETRGLYEQYF
DNA: TGCAGTGCTAGAGAAACCAGGGGACTCTACGAGCAGTACTTC

D: NA
V: TRBV7-6
size: NA
J: TRBJ1-1
CDR3: CASSLSPAVNTEAFF
DNA: TGTGCCAGCAGCTTAAGCCCCGCGGTGAACACTGAAGCTTTCTTT

D: NA
V: TRBV9
size: NA
J: TRBJ2-7
CDR3: CASSPELGYEQYF
DNA: TGTGCCAGCAGCCCCGAACTAGGGTACGAGCAGTACTTC

D: TRBD2
V: TRBV12-3/TRBV12-4
size: NA
J: TRBJ2-3
CDR3: CASTQLAGGPNTQYF
DNA: TGTGCCAGCACCCAACTAGCGGGGGGGCCAAATACGCAGTATTTT

D: NA
V: TRBV5-1
size: few
J: TRBJ2-5
CDR3: CASSRSDGGRETQYF
DNA: TGCGCCAGCAGCCGATCTGATGGGGGGCGGGAGACCCAGTACTTC